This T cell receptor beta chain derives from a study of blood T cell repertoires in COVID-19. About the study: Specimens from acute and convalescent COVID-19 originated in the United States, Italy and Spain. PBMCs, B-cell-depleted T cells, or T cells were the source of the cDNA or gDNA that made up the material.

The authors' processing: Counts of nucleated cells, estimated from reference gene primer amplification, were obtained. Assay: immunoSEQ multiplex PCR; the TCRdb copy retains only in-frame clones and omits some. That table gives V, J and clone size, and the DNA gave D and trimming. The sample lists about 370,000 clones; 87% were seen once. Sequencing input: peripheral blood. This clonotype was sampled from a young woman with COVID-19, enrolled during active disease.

The CDR3 is CASSVGSSTTGELFF. The CDR3 region has the DNA TGTGCCAGCAGCGTCGGGAGTAGCACCACCGGGGAGCTGTTTTTT. V is TRBV9 and J is TRBJ2-2, with D possibly TRBD2 on 6 matching bases. Trimming removed 2 bases from V and 4 bases from J, with 12 bases in between. The CDR3 consists of 15 residues. The germline CDR1 and CDR2 sequences are SGDLS and YYNGEE.